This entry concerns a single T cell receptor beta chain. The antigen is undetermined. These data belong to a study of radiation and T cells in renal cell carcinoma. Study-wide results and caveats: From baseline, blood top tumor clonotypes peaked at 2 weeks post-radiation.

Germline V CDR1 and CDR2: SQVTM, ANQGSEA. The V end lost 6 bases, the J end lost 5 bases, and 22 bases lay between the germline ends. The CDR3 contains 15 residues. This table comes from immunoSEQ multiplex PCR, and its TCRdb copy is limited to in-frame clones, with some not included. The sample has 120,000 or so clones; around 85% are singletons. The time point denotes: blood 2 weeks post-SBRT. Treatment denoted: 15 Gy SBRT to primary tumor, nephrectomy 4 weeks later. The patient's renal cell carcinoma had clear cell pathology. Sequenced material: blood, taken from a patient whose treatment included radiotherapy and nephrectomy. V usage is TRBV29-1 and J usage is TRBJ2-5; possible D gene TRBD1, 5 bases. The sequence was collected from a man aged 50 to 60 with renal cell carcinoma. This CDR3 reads CSVIPTGRAGETQYF. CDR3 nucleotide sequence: TGCAGCGTCATCCCAACGGGCAGGGCAGGGGAGACCCAGTACTTC.